This T cell receptor beta chain is from a study of spatial heterogeneity in lung cancer. The study's findings and limits: Counts of expanded intratumoral alpha and beta TCRs tracked tumor mutation counts.

TCRdb re-called the 5' RACE reads through MiXCR, storing one row per CDR3 protein. The table includes approximately 11,000 distinct CDR3 sequences, 4% to 6% detected once. Time point here: sample taken at primary tumor resection. CDR1 and CDR2 (germline): SGHDN, FVKESK. Trimming cost V 5 bases and J 9 bases; bases outside gene matches: 18. This CDR3 spans 18 amino acids. In this sample, this clonotype turned up many times. What it binds is not known. The sequencing here drew on lung tumor tissue, taken at surgery. The clonotype was recovered from a male donor with early-stage non-small cell lung cancer. The chain combines TRBV14 with TRBJ2-2, with TRBD2 matching 10 bases. The CDR3 spells CASSSWITSGATPRELFF. CDR3 coding DNA: TGTGCCAGCAGCTCATGGATAACTAGCGGGGCTACCCCCCGGGAGCTGTTTTTT.